The 17 T cell receptor beta chains listed next were all sequenced from one sample in a study of neurological immune-mediated disorders. Using its own MiXCR run on the 5' RACE reads, TCRdb lists one record per CDR3 protein. The sample contains 25,000 to 30,000 distinct CDR3 sequences, roughly 16% of which appear only once. Described time point: technical triplicate 3. Sequenced material: CD4+ T cells from blood. Every receptor here comes from a female donor with HTLV-1-associated myelopathy (HAM/TSP).

V usage is TRBV29-1 and J usage is TRBJ2-7, with TRBD1 as a possible D gene (6 bases). Germline V gives CDR1 SQVTM, CDR2 ANQGSEA. The CDR3 is 14 amino acids. Deletions cut 4 bases from V and 5 bases from J, with 18 bases between. The CDR3: CSVAGGRGGDEQYF. The CDR3 DNA reads as TGCAGCGTTGCCGGTGGGAGAGGGGGAGACGAGCAGTACTTC.

Many counts were recorded for this clonotype. The rearrangement uses TRBV12-3 or TRBV12-4 and TRBJ1-2, with a possible D match to TRBD1 (5 bases). The V gene lost 4 bases and the J gene lost 8 bases, with 17 bases spanning the gap. This CDR3 has 14 amino acids. CDR3 in amino acids: CASSSAEGARGYTF. CDR3 bases: TGTGCCAGCAGTTCAGCCGAAGGGGCGCGCGGCTACACCTTC.

This clonotype was observed at least ten times. This rearrangement joins TRBV20-1 to TRBJ1-5; 8 bases map to TRBD1. This CDR3 spans 13 amino acids. Germline assignment: CDR1 DFQATT and CDR2 SNEGSKA (reference sequence). With V trimmed by 3 bases and J by 5 bases, 3 bases remained unmatched. The CDR3 region is CSASQGADQPQHF. The CDR3 region has the DNA TGCAGTGCTAGCCAGGGGGCGGATCAGCCCCAGCATTTT.

This clonotype was seen ten or more times. The chain uses TRBV10-3 and TRBJ1-2; unclear D gene. The CDR3 length is 14 residues. Per germline, CDR1 ENHRY and CDR2 SYGVKD. Trimming removed 7 bases at V and 0 bases at J, with 12 bases between. CDR3 sequence reads: CAITSTTPNYGYTF. In DNA, the CDR3 is TGTGCCATCACTTCGACAACTCCTAACTATGGCTACACCTTC.

With respect to this clonotype: A read error may produce the germline difference seen at one junction end. V and J are TRBV28 and TRBJ1-2; maybe TRBD1 (5 bases). The CDR3 has 13 amino acids. The germline V gene encodes CDR1 MDHEN and CDR2 SYDVKM. Here the CDR3 DNA reads TGTGCCAGCAGACTCCACCCGGGGGATGACTACAACTTC. Translation: CASRLHPGDDYNF.

This clonotype was recorded at least ten times. CDR3 sequence reads: CSARDITSGYNEQFF. The CDR3 DNA is TGCAGTGCTAGAGATATTACTAGCGGGTACAATGAGCAGTTCTTC. This sequence joins TRBV20-1 and TRBJ2-1, with 9 nucleotides matching TRBD2. In germline, CDR1 is DFQATT, CDR2 SNEGSKA (reference sequence). The CDR3 runs 15 residues. V dropped 0 bases and J dropped 4; count of bases not matched to a gene: 4.

This clonotype occurred many times. The chain couples TRBV12-3 or TRBV12-4 to TRBJ2-6; D uncertain. The CDR3 extends over 17 amino acids. Trimming removed 10 bases from V and 0 bases from J, with 19 bases in between. The DNA for the CDR3 is TGTGCCACCACCAGGTCGGCAGGCCTCTCTGGGGCCAACGTCCTGACTTTC. This sequence encodes CATTRSAGLSGANVLTF.

In this sample, this clonotype turned up many times. The gene calls are TRBV5-1 and TRBJ2-1; 10 bases are shared with TRBD1. The CDR3 is 22 amino acids. V was pared by 4 bases and J by 0 bases, with 22 bases of the junction left unmatched. Germline CDR1 is SGHRS and CDR2 is YFSETQ. CDR3 in amino acids: CASSTQYRRDRGFLSSYNEQFF. CDR3 nucleotide sequence: TGCGCCAGCAGCACCCAATACAGACGGGACAGGGGTTTCTTAAGCTCCTACAATGAGCAGTTCTTC.

This clonotype was recorded at least ten times. A read error may produce the germline difference seen at one junction end. V and J are TRBV7-7 and TRBJ2-1, with a possible D match to TRBD2 (6 bases). CDR1 is SSHAT, CDR2 FNYEAQ, per germline (reference sequence). The CDR3 extends over 16 amino acids. As DNA, the CDR3 is TGTGCTAGCAGCAATGAGGCGGGTAGCGGAACCAATGAGCAGTTCTTC. It codes for CASSNEAGSGTNEQFF.

The chain joins TRBV5-1 to TRBJ2-2; tentatively, D is TRBD1 or TRBD2 (5 bases each). The V gene's germline CDR1 is SGHRS and CDR2 YFSETQ. V was clipped by 5 bases and J by 0 bases, with 14 bases between them. The CDR3 is 16 residues long. CDR3 bases: TGCGCCAGCAGTCTGATGAGGGGCGCGAACACCGGGGAGCTGTTTTTT. Its protein is CASSLMRGANTGELFF.

This clonotype was picked up many times. The chain is built from TRBV2 and TRBJ2-3; D is possibly TRBD1 (6 bases). Trimming took off 6 bases at V and 0 bases at J, with 19 bases between the two ends. This CDR3 has 17 residues. Germline-derived CDR1 and CDR2 are SNHLY and FYNNEI. CDR3 in DNA: TGTGCCAGCAGGAGGGGGTATAATAGTAGGAGCACAGATACGCAGTATTTT. Translation gives CASRRGYNSRSTDTQYF. Full variable domain (rest looked up from reference TRBV2 and TRBJ2-3): EPEVTQTPSHQVTQMGQEVILRCVPISNHLYFYWYRQILGQKVEFLVSFYNNEISEKSEIFDDQFSVERPDGSNFTLKIRSTKLEDSAMYFCASRRGYNSRSTDTQYFGPGTRLTVL.

This clonotype is termed medium-sized. The chain carries TRBV7-2 and TRBJ2-3; 7 bases are shared with TRBD2. Germline V gene sequence: CDR1 SGHTA, CDR2 FQGNSA. With V trimmed by 0 bases and J by 2 bases, 2 bases remained unmatched. This CDR3 spans 15 amino acids. CDR3 protein: CASSLASGVTDTQYF. As DNA, the CDR3 is TGTGCCAGCAGCTTAGCCAGCGGGGTCACAGATACGCAGTATTTT.

A few counts support this clonotype. The genes are TRBV20-1 and TRBJ1-2; tentatively, D is TRBD1 (5 bases). CDR3 length: 15 amino acids. Germline lookup yields CDR1 DFQATT and CDR2 SNEGSKA (reference sequence). V shed 3 bases and J shed 5 bases, with 19 bases lying between them. CDR3 sequence (DNA): TGCAGTGCTAGCCCGGGGACCGGGAGGGAGTATGGCTACACCTTC. This gives the protein CSASPGTGREYGYTF.

The rearrangement joins TRBV7-8 to TRBJ2-3; 12 bases are a match to TRBD1. The germline gives CDR1 SGHVS, CDR2 FQNEAQ. The V segment lost 2 bases and the J segment 5 bases; nucleotides outside the gene matches: 17. The CDR3 has 20 amino acids. In DNA, the CDR3 is TGTGCCAGCAGCTTACCCTCTTGGAGGCGGGACAGGGGGCGAAAAGATACGCAGTATTTT. This translates into CASSLPSWRRDRGRKDTQYF.

This clonotype was detected ten times or more. The chain combines TRBV7-2 with TRBJ2-1; D possibly corresponds to TRBD1 (6 bases). With 2 bases removed from V and 3 bases from J, the gap between germline ends came to 14 bases. CDR1 and CDR2 (germline): SGHTA, FQGNSA. The CDR3 totals 16 residues. The CDR3 spells CASSLWHRAIYNEQFF. The CDR3 bases are TGTGCCAGCAGCTTATGGCACAGGGCGATCTACAATGAGCAGTTCTTC.

This clonotype was picked up many times. The chain joins TRBV5-1 to TRBJ1-6; D not resolved. With 1 base removed from V and 6 bases from J, the gap between germline ends came to 8 bases. This CDR3 contains 14 residues. CDR1 is SGHRS, CDR2 YFSETQ, per germline. CDR3 residues: CASSLTSANSPLHF. The CDR3 DNA is TGCGCCAGCAGCTTGACATCCGCTAATTCACCCCTCCACTTT.

This clonotype has ten or more counts. The chain has TRBV7-2 and TRBJ2-5, with unresolved D. CDR3 length: 15 amino acids. Germline values: CDR1 SGHTA, CDR2 FQGNSA. V was pared by 0 bases and J by 4 bases, with 12 bases between. The CDR3 DNA sequence: TGTGCCAGCAGCTTAGCGCCGGGCAGCGTAGAGACCCAGTACTTC. This gives the protein CASSLAPGSVETQYF.